This paragraph covers one TCR beta chain sequence. In the study's own analysis: Nucleated cell number was recorded as an estimate derived from reference gene primer amplification. The assay was immunoSEQ multiplex PCR, and TCRdb's table has in-frame clones only and misses some. V, J and clone size are taken as reported in that table, and D and trimming were inferred from the DNA itself. Of more than 300,000 clones listed, more than 75% are singletons. The sample originates from a study of blood T cell repertoires in COVID-19. Overall study: PBMCs, B-cell-depleted T cells, or T cells were the source of the cDNA or gDNA that made up the material.

Participants were placed into cohorts based on the clinical history they reported. Per the germline V gene, CDR1 is MNHNY and CDR2 is SVGAGI (reference sequence). The CDR3 loop spans 13 amino acids. The gene calls are TRBV6-6 and TRBJ2-7, with D perhaps TRBD2 (7 bases). This clonotype was obtained from a young woman who had recovered from COVID-19. Sequencing was done on a sample of PBMCs or T cells enriched from blood (not recorded which). CDR3 residues: CQQGGGPTYEQYF. The CDR3 DNA sequence: TGTCAGCAGGGCGGGGGCCCAACCTACGAGCAGTACTTC.